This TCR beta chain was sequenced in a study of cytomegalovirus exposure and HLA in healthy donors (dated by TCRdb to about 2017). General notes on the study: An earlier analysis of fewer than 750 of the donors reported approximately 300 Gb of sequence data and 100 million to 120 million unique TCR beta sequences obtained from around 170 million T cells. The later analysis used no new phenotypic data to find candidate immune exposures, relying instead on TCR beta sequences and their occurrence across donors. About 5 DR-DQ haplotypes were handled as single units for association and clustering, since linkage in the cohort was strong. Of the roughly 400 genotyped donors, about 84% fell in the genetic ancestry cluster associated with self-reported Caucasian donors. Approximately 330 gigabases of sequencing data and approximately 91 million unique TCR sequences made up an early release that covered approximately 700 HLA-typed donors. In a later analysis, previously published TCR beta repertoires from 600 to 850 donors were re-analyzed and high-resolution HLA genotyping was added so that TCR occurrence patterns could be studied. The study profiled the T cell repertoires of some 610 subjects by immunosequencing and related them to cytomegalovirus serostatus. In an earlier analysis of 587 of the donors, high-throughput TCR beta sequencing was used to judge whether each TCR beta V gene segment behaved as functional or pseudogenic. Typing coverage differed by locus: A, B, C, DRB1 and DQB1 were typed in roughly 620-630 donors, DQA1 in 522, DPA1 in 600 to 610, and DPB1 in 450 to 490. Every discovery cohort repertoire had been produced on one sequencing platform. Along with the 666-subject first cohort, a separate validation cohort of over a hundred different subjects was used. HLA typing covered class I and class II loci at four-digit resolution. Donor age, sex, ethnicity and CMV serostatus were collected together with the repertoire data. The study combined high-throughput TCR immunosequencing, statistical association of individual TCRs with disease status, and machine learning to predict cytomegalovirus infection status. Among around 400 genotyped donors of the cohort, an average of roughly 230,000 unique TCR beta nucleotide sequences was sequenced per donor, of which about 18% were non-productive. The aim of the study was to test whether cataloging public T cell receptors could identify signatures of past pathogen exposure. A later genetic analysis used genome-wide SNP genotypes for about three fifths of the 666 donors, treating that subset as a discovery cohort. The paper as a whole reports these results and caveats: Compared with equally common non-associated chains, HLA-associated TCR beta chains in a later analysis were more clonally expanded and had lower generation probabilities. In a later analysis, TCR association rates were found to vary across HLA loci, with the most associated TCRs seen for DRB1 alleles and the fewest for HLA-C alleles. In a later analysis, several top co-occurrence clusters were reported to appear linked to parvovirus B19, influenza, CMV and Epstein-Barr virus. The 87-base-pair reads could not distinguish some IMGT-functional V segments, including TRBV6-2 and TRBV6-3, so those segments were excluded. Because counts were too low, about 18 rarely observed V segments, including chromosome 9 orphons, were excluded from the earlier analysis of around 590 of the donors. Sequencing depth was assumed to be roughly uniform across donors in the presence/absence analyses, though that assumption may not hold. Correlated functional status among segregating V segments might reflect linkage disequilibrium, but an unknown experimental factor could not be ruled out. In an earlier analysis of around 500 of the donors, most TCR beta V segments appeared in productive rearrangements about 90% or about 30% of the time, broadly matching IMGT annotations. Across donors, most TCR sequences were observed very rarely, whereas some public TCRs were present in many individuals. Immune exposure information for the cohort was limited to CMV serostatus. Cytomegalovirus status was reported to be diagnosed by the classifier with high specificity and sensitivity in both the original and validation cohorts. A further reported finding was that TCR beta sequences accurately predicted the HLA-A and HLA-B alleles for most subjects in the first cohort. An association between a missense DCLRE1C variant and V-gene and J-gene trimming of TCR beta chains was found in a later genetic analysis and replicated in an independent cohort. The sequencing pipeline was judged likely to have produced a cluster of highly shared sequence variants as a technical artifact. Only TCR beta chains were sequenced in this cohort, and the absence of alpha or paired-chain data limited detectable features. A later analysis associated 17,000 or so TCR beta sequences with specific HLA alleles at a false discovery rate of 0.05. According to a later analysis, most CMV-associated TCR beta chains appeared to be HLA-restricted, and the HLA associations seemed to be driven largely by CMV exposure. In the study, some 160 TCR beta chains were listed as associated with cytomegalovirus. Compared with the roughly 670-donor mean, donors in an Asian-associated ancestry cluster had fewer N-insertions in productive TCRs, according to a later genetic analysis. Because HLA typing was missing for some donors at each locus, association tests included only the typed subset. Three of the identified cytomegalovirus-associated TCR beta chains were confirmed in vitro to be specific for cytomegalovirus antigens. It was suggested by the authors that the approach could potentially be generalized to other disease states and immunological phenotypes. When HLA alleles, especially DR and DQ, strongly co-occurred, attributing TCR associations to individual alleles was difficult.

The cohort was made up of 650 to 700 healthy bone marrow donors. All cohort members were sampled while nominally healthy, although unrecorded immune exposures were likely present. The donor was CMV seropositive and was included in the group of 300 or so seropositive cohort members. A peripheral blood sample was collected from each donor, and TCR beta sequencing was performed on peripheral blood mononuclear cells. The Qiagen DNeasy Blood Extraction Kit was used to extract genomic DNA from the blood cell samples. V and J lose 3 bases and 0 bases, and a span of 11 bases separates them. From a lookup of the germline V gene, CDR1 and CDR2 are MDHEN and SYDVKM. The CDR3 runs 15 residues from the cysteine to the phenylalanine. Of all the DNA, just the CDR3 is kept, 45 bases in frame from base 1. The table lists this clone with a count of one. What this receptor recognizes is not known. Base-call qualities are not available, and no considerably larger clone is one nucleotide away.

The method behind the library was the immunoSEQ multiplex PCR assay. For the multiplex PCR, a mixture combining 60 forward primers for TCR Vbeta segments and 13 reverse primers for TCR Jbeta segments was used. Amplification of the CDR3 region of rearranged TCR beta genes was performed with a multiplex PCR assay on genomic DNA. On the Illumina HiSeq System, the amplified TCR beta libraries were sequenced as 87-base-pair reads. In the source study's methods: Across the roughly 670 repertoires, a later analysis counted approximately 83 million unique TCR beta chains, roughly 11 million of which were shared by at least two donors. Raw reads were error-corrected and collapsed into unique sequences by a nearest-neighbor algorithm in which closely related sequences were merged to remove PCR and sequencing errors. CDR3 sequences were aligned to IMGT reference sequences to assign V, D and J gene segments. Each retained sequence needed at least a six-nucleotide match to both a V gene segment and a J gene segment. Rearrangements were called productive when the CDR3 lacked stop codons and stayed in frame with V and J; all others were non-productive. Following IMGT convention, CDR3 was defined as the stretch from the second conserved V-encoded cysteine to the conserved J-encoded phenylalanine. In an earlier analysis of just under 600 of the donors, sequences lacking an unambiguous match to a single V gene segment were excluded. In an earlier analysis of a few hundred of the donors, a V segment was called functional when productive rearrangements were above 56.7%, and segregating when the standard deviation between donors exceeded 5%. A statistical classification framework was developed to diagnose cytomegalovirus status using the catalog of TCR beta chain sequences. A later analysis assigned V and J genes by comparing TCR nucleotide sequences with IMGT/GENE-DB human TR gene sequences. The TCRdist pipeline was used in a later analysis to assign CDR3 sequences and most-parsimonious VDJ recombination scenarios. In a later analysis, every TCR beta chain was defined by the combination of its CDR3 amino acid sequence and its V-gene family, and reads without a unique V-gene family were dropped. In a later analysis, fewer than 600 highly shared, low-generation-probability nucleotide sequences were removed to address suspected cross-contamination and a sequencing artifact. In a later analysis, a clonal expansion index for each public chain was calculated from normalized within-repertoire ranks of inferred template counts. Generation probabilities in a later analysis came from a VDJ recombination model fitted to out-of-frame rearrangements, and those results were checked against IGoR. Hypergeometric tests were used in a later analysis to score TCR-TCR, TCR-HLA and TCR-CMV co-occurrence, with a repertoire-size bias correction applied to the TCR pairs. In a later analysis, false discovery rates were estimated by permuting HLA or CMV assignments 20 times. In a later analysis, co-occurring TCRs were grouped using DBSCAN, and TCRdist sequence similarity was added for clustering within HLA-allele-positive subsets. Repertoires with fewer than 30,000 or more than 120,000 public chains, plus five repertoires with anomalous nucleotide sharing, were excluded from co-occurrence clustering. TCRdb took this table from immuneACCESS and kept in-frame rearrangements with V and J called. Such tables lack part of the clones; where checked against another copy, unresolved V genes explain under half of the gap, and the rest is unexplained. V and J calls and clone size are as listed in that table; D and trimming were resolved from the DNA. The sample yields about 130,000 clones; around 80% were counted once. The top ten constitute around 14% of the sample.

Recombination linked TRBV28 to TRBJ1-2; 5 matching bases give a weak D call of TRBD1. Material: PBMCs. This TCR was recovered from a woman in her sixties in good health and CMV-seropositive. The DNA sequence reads TGTGCCAGCAGTTTGGTAGGGGATACTAACTATGGCTACACCTTC. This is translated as CASSLVGDTNYGYTF.